This T cell receptor (beta chain) is from a study of patients and donors after allogeneic stem cell transplantation. In TCRdb, the RT-PCR reads were re-called with MiXCR into one record per CDR3 protein. The sample includes around 160,000 distinct CDR3 sequences, 30% of them seen just once. V was pared by 6 bases and J by 0 bases, with 12 bases between. The CDR3 totals 15 residues. The chain carries TRBV12-3 or TRBV12-4 and TRBJ1-3; D gene unclear. Material: blood, either unsorted or a sorted T cell fraction (not recorded which). The clonotype originates from a human donor who was either an allogeneic HSCT recipient or a stem cell or donor lymphocyte infusion donor (not recorded which). It is not recorded whose cells these are; they may come from a transplant donor. Here the CDR3 DNA reads TGTGCCAGCAGACCCCACGTAATCTCTGGAAACACCATATATTTT. It translates to CASRPHVISGNTIYF.